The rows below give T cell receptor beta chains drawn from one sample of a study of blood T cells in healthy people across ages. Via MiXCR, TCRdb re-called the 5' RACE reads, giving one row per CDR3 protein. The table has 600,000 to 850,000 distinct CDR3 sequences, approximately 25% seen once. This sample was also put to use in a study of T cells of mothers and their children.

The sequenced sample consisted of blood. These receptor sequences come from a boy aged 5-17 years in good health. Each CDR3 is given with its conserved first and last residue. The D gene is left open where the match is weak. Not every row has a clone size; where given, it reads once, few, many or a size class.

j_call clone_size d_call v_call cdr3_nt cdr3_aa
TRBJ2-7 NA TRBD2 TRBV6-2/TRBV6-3 TGTGCCAGCAGTTACTCGACTAGCGGGGACAGCTCCTACGAGCAGTACTTC CASSYSTSGDSSYEQYF
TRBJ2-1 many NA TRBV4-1 TGTGCCAGCAGCCAGGGGACCTACAATGAGCAGTTCTTC CASSQGTYNEQFF
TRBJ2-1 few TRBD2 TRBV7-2 TGTGCCAGCAGCTCCGGACTAGCGGGGGGGCATGAGCAGTTCTTC CASSSGLAGGHEQFF
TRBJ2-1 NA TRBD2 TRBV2 TGTGCCAGCAGATTAGGTATAGCGGGAGGGCCGGATGAGCAGTTCTTC CASRLGIAGGPDEQFF
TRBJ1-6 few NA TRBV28 TGTGCCATCGGGGGGCTGACTAATTCACCCCTCCACTTT CAIGGLTNSPLHF
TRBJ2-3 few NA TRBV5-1 TGCGCCAGCAGCTTGGATTTGGCACAACGCACAGATACGCAGTATTTT CASSLDLAQRTDTQYF
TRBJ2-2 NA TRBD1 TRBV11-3 TGTGCCAGCAGCCCGTGGACAGGGGAAAACACCGGGGAGCTGTTTTTT CASSPWTGENTGELFF
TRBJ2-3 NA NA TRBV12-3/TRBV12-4 TGTGCCAGTTCGAGCAGGGTGTCAGCAGATACGCAGTATTTT CASSSRVSADTQYF
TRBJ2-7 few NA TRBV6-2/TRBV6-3 TGTGCCAGCAGTCACGAATTCTTCGAGCAGTACTTC CASSHEFFEQYF
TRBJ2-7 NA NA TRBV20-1 TGCAGTGCTTTGAATCGGGGCATGAGGTCCTACGAGCAGTACTTC CSALNRGMRSYEQYF
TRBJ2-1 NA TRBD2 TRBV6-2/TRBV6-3 TGTGCCAGCAGTTACTCTGGTGACGGGAGGCCTCAATGGGAGCAGTTCTTC CASSYSGDGRPQWEQFF
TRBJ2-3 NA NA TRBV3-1 TGTGCCAGCAGCCAAGGGGGTCGGCGAGGCCCGTCAGATACGCAGTATTTT CASSQGGRRGPSDTQYF
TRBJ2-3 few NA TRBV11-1 TGTGCCAGCAGCGTGCTTAGCACAGATACGCAGTATTTT CASSVLSTDTQYF
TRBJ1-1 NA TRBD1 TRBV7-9 TGTGCCAGCAGCTCCGACAGGGTCAAAAGATCTGAAGCTTTCTTT CASSSDRVKRSEAFF
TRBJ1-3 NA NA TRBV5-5 TGTGCCAGCAGCTTGTCGTTCGCGGGAAACACCATATATTTT CASSLSFAGNTIYF
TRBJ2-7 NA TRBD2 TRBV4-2 TGTGCCAGCAGCCAAGGACTAGCGGGGGGCTCCTACGAGCAGTACTTC CASSQGLAGGSYEQYF
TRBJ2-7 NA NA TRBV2 TGTGCCAGCAGTGAAATGGGAGAGCAGTACTTC CASSEMGEQYF
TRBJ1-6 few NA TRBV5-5 TGTGCCAGCAGCTTCACGGGGGGCAATTCACCCCTCCACTTT CASSFTGGNSPLHF
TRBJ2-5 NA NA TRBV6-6 TGTGCCAGCAGGGCAGGGGTCCAAGAGACCCAGTACTTC CASRAGVQETQYF
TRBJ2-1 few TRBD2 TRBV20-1 TGCAGTGCTTCTAGCGGCATCATGTCCTACAATGAGCAGTTCTTC CSASSGIMSYNEQFF
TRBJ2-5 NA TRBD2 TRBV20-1 TGCAGTGCTAGGCGGGGGGAGTCAGAGACCCAGTACTTC CSARRGESETQYF
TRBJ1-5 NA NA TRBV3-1 TGTGCCAGCAGCCAAGATCTGGGAACGGGCGTATATCAGCCCCAGCATTTT CASSQDLGTGVYQPQHF
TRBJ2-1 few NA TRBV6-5 TGTGCCAGCAGTTACTCTCAGGGCTCTCGGGGAAATGAGCAGTTCTTC CASSYSQGSRGNEQFF
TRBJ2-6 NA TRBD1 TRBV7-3 TGTGCCAGCGGACAGACAGGGTCTGGGGCCAACGTCCTGACTTTC CASGQTGSGANVLTF
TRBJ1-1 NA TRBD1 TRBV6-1 TGTGCCAGCAGACCAAGACAGGGAGTGACTGAAGCTTTCTTT CASRPRQGVTEAFF
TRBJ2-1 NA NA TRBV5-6 TGTGCCAGCAGCAAACGGGAATCGGGATTTAATGAGCAGTTCTTC CASSKRESGFNEQFF